What follows describes a single T cell receptor (beta chain). The clone's antigen remains unknown. The record has no base qualities; no much larger clone is one base away. Collaborating institutions collected whole blood in K2EDTA tubes following their own protocols. Collaborator samples were shipped for TCRbeta analysis as frozen whole blood, isolated PBMCs, or DNA extracted from either sample type. V is clipped by 1 base and J by 4 bases, and the sequence between their germline boundaries is 11 bases long. The CDR3 covers 15 residues, taking in both the cysteine and the phenylalanine. The DNA shown is the 45-base CDR3, in frame from base 1. The germline V gene sets CDR1 to SGHTA and CDR2 to FQGNSA. This sample is part of a study of blood T cell repertoires in COVID-19 (dated by TCRdb to the early 2020s). Regarding the study in general: Samples from collaborators originated in the United States, Italy and Spain and spanned both the acute and convalescent phases of COVID-19. The prospective study material was composed of cDNA or gDNA derived from T cells, B-cell-depleted T cells, or PBMCs. Deeply sampled blood TCRbeta repertoires from subjects exposed to, actively infected with, or recovered from COVID-19 were included in the dataset. The repertoires were released in a freely available public database intended as a resource for research on the immune response to SARS-CoV-2. Samples came from the ongoing ImmuneRACE study (first 160 participants) plus 1,254 subjects from 6 global collaborators. A de-identified subject ID, COVID-19 status, age in years and sex were almost always included in the sample metadata. Where available, HLA class I and class II types were obtained from metadata supplied by the sample provider rather than from assay-based typing. Summary of the overall study and its limitations: Clinical and demographic metadata were provided uncurated, with the amount varying by source and participant.

TCRbeta CDR3 regions were amplified from genomic DNA using the immunoSEQ Assay, a bias-controlled multiplex PCR. The paper's processing steps were these. Nucleated cell counts per sample were estimated from amplification of reference gene primers within the assay. To quantify the absolute abundance of each unique TCRbeta CDR3 rearrangement, sequence reads were collapsed and filtered. Productive Simpson clonality was computed per sample as the square root of Simpson's diversity index over productive rearrangements. TCRdb obtained this table from immuneACCESS and retained in-frame rearrangements with V and J assigned. These tables miss some clones; where compared with another copy, unresolved V genes account for less than half of the shortfall, and the remainder is unexplained. V, J and clone size were drawn from that table, and D and trimming were deduced from the DNA. This sample holds roughly 130,000 clones; 65% to 85% were observed only once. More than 1.5% of the sample is held by the ten biggest clonotypes.

Sequencing input: peripheral blood. The chain links TRBV7-2 with TRBJ1-5, and possibly TRBD1, on 6 matching bases. The TCR sequence derives from a man between 70 and 80 years old with acute or convalescent COVID-19. The CDR3 protein sequence reads: CASSLGSDRNQPQHF. The sequenced DNA is TGTGCCAGCAGCTTAGGGTCAGACAGGAATCAGCCCCAGCATTTT.